This T cell receptor beta chain stems from a study of OX40 agonist ivuxolimab in advanced cancers. Study information: At 65% to 90% male, the cohort had a mean age of around 56 years, ranging from roughly 20 to 79. Study conclusions and caveats: Dose levels from 0.1 to 3.0 mg/kg saw CD4+ and CD8+ blood T cells expand clonally by week 6. More expanded clones were seen, on average, in CD8+ T cells than in CD4+. The authors also found low normalized T-cell clonal expansion in some nonresponders.

CDR1 and CDR2 (germline): SGHRS, YFSETQ. With 4 bases removed from V and 1 base from J, the gap between germline ends came to 14 bases. The CDR3 loop spans 15 amino acids. Generated by immunoSEQ multiplex PCR, the TCRdb table keeps only in-frame clones and is missing some. The sample carries 70,000 to 80,000 clones, roughly 92% recorded once. With respect to this clone: Its antigen is as yet unknown.

The chain carries TRBV5-1 and TRBJ1-2; D is possibly TRBD1 (6 bases). The material sequenced was CD4+ or CD8+ T cells sorted from blood, taken in a trial of the OX40 agonist ivuxolimab. This TCR derives from an adult with an advanced solid tumor such as melanoma, head and neck, liver or kidney cancer. The CDR3 spells CASSPSPGVNYGYTF. CDR3 DNA sequence: TGCGCCAGCAGCCCCAGCCCAGGGGTTAACTATGGCTACACCTTC.